One and the same sample provided the 26 T cell receptor beta chains below, sequenced in a study of shared clonotypes between healthy human individuals. Assay used: immunoSEQ multiplex PCR; TCRdb lists only in-frame clones, some missing. The table shows roughly 2.4 million clones, with approximately 95% occurring only once. Sequenced sample: naive CD4+ T cells sorted from blood. Subset specified: CD45RA+ positively selected. The receptors stem from a man aged 18-30 years in good health.

CDR3 in amino acids: CASSQESQFIIRGSDTF. CDR3 DNA sequence: TGCGCCAGCAGCCAAGAGAGTCAGTTTATCATAAGGGGGTCGGACACCTTC. The rearrangement links TRBV4-1 to TRBJ1-2, with D maybe TRBD1 (6 bases). Trimming shortened V by 0 bases and J by 12 bases, and 26 bases separated the two germline ends. Per germline, CDR1 MGHRA and CDR2 YSYEKL. The CDR3 has 17 residues.

V is TRBV5-1 and J is TRBJ2-1; 8 nucleotides align to TRBD1. In germline, CDR1 is SGHRS, CDR2 YFSETQ. V lost 4 bases and J lost 4; bases outside the gene matches: 7. The length of the CDR3 is 15 residues. CDR3 sequence reads: CASSMTGETYNEQFF. The CDR3, as DNA: TGCGCCAGCAGCATGACAGGGGAGACATACAATGAGCAGTTCTTC.

This chain joins TRBV5-4 and TRBJ1-3; no clear D. The CDR3 sequence is 14 residues long. Trimming shortened V by 2 bases and J by 2 bases, and 8 bases separated the two germline ends. Germline assignment: CDR1 SGHNT and CDR2 YYREEE (reference sequence). The CDR3 loop is CASSFFGTGNTIYF. The DNA for the CDR3 is TGTGCCAGCAGCTTTTTCGGGACTGGAAACACCATATATTTT.

In this sample, this clone turned up once. This chain uses TRBV30 with TRBJ1-1; D ambiguous. The CDR3 has 13 residues. Germline assignment: CDR1 GTSNPN and CDR2 SVGIG (reference sequence). Trimming stripped 2 bases from V and 0 bases from J, with 7 bases between. CDR3 DNA sequence: TGTGCCTGGAGTCCGCAAATGAACACTGAAGCTTTCTTT. Residues: CAWSPQMNTEAFF.

The chain is built from TRBV5-1 and TRBJ1-4; 7 bases are shared with TRBD1. V dropped 4 bases and J dropped 4; count of bases not matched to a gene: 4. The germline CDR1 and CDR2 sequences are SGHRS and YFSETQ. The CDR3 has 14 residues. The CDR3 nucleotides read TGCGCCAGCAGCGATGACAGGGATAATGAAAAACTGTTTTTT. This gives the protein CASSDDRDNEKLFF.

V is TRBV29-1 and J is TRBJ2-5; a possible D gene is TRBD1 (6 bases). Germline V gives CDR1 SQVTM, CDR2 ANQGSEA. The CDR3 is made up of 12 amino acids. The ends were cut back, 2 bases at V and 9 bases at J, with 13 bases in the middle. The CDR3 here is CSVEKGQTAQYF. As DNA, the CDR3 is TGCAGCGTTGAAAAGGGACAAACGGCCCAGTACTTC.

This clone was seen a single time. As DNA, the CDR3 is TGTGCCAGCAGCCACAGGGGATCGGGGGCCAACGTCCTGACTTTC. Translated, it gives CASSHRGSGANVLTF. This chain joins TRBV27 and TRBJ2-6; TRBD1 matches 7 bases. Unmatched junction bases numbered 6, after V lost 6 bases and J lost 4 bases. Germline assignment: CDR1 MNHEY and CDR2 SMNVEV (reference sequence). The CDR3 is 15 residues long.

A word on this clone: Distinct nucleotide sequences in the sample also encode this CDR3. The chain is built from TRBV18 and TRBJ2-2; 10 bases are shared with TRBD1. V gave up 1 base and J gave up 3 bases; unmatched junction bases: 2. The CDR3 is made up of 16 amino acids. In germline, CDR1 is KGHSH, CDR2 LQKENI. The CDR3 reads CASSPRGTGDTGELFF. In nucleotides, the CDR3 is TGTGCCAGCTCACCACGGGGGACAGGGGACACCGGGGAGCTGTTTTTT.

The V and J genes are TRBV2 and TRBJ1-1; tentative D call: TRBD1 (6 bases). Germline loops: CDR1 SNHLY, CDR2 FYNNEI. The V gene lost 7 bases and the J gene lost 4 bases, with 16 bases spanning the gap. The CDR3 loop spans 14 amino acids. The chain's CDR3 is CASTLTGSGTEAFF. CDR3 DNA sequence: TGTGCCAGCACCCTTACAGGGTCGGGCACTGAAGCTTTCTTT. The whole variable domain, filled in from reference TRBV2 and TRBJ1-1, reads EPEVTQTPSHQVTQMGQEVILRCVPISNHLYFYWYRQILGQKVEFLVSFYNNEISEKSEIFDDQFSVERPDGSNFTLKIRSTKLEDSAMYFCASTLTGSGTEAFFGQGTRLTVV.

This clone was seen just once. The rearrangement joins TRBV5-4 to TRBJ2-3, with TRBD1 identical over 7 bases. The CDR3 has 13 residues. Unmatched junction bases numbered 2, after V lost 4 bases and J lost 3 bases. CDR1 and CDR2 from the germline V gene are SGHNT and YYREEE (reference sequence). CDR3 region: CASSQQGTDTQYF. The CDR3 DNA sequence: TGTGCCAGCAGCCAACAGGGGACAGATACGCAGTATTTT.

The chain couples TRBV5-6 to TRBJ1-1; D remains ambiguous. Trimming pared 0 bases from V and 1 base from J, leaving 10 bases between. Germline values: CDR1 SGHDT, CDR2 YYEEEE. This CDR3 contains 15 residues. DNA for the CDR3: TGTGCCAGCAGCTTGGGATTTCTGGGGAACACTGAAGCTTTCTTT. Amino acids: CASSLGFLGNTEAFF. The variable domain in full, with the rest retrieved from reference TRBV5-6 and TRBJ1-1, is DAGVTQSPTHLIKTRGQQVTLRCSPKSGHDTVSWYQQALGQGPQFIFQYYEEEERQRGNFPDRFSGHQFPNYSSELNVNALLLGDSALYLCASSLGFLGNTEAFFGQGTRLTVV.

Here the CDR3 reads CASSLEAGPYEQYF. Here the CDR3 DNA reads TGTGCCAGCAGTCTTGAGGCGGGGCCCTACGAGCAGTACTTC. The chain joins TRBV6-5 to TRBJ2-7, with TRBD2 as a possible D gene (6 bases). Germline V gene data show CDR1 as MNHEY and CDR2 as SVGAGI. Trimming took off 5 bases at V and 2 bases at J, with 13 bases between the two ends. The CDR3 runs to 14 residues.

The chain uses TRBV6-1 and TRBJ2-7; a weak D match, TRBD1 (7 bases). The CDR3 is 14 amino acids. Trimming stripped 6 bases from V and 2 bases from J, with 14 bases between. Looked up from germline, CDR1 is MNHNS and CDR2 is SASEGT. CDR3 sequence: CASSRGEATYEQYF. The CDR3 DNA follows: TGTGCCAGCAGCAGGGGGGAGGCCACCTACGAGCAGTACTTC.

The chain carries TRBV11-3 and TRBJ2-3; 8 bases fit TRBD2. This CDR3 spans 16 amino acids. Germline trimming cut 1 base from V and 5 bases from J; bases unmatched to any gene: 8. Per germline, CDR1 SGHNT and CDR2 YENEEA. The CDR3 is CASSLGISGGRDTQYF. CDR3 sequence (DNA): TGTGCCAGCAGCTTAGGAATAAGCGGGGGTAGAGATACGCAGTATTTT.

The chain has TRBV7-2 and TRBJ2-1, with TRBD2 matching 12 bases. CDR3 length: 15 residues. Per the germline V gene, CDR1 is SGHTA and CDR2 is FQGNSA. V lost 4 bases and J lost 8; bases outside the gene matches: 6. CDR3 region: CASSSSSGGAYEQFF. For the CDR3, the DNA is TGTGCCAGCAGCTCTTCTAGCGGGGGGGCTTATGAGCAGTTCTTC.

The DNA of the CDR3 is TGTGCCAGCAGCCGAGCTACAGTTATCTCCTACGAGCAGTACTTC. Translating gives CASSRATVISYEQYF. The rearrangement joins TRBV13 to TRBJ2-7; D not resolved. Per germline, CDR1 PRHDT and CDR2 FYEKMQ (reference sequence). The CDR3 contains 15 residues. Trimming shortened V by 5 bases and J by 0 bases, and 14 bases separated the two germline ends.

A single count supports this clone. The V call is TRBV6-5, the J call TRBJ2-7; D may be TRBD2 (6 bases). The CDR3 is made up of 16 amino acids. V was pared by 2 bases and J by 0 bases, with 14 bases between. The germline gives CDR1 MNHEY, CDR2 SVGAGI. The CDR3 DNA follows: TGTGCCAGCAGTTACGCCGGACTATCAAGCTCCTACGAGCAGTACTTC. Residues: CASSYAGLSSSYEQYF.

V gene TRBV7-2 combines with J gene TRBJ2-1; weak D call: TRBD1 (6 bases). V was cut by 0 bases and J by 4 bases, with 13 bases left in between. The CDR3 has 16 residues. Germline CDR1 reads SGHTA; CDR2 reads FQGNSA. The CDR3 loop is CASSLAGTPAYNEQFF. The CDR3 coding sequence is TGTGCCAGCAGCTTAGCCGGGACACCCGCATACAATGAGCAGTTCTTC. The whole variable domain, remainder taken from reference TRBV7-2 and TRBJ2-1, is GAGVSQSPSNKVTEKGKDVELRCDPISGHTALYWYRQSLGQGLEFLIYFQGNSAPDKSGLPSDRFSAERTGGSVSTLTIQRTQQEDSAVYLCASSLAGTPAYNEQFFGPGTRLTVL.

The gene calls are TRBV5-6 and TRBJ1-6; TRBD1 matches at 7 bases. Trimming removed 2 bases from V and 10 bases from J; junction bases left unmatched: 3. CDR1 is SGHDT and CDR2 is YYEEEE in the germline V gene. This CDR3 spans 13 amino acids. In DNA, the CDR3 is TGTGCCAGCAGCTTAGACAGGGTCTCACCCCTCCACTTT. As protein: CASSLDRVSPLHF.

The chain has TRBV7-8 and TRBJ2-3; 9 bases fit TRBD1. The CDR3 loop spans 16 amino acids. Germline CDR1 SGHVS, CDR2 FQNEAQ. After removal of 4 bases from V and 2 bases from J, the junction contained 7 bases not matched to a gene. The CDR3 protein is CASSWGQGFYTDTQYF. The CDR3 DNA reads as TGTGCCAGCAGCTGGGGACAGGGCTTTTACACAGATACGCAGTATTTT.

V is TRBV6-1 and J is TRBJ2-1; a possible D gene is TRBD2 (6 bases). This CDR3 is 15 amino acids long. Germline loops: CDR1 MNHNS, CDR2 SASEGT. Trimming stripped 2 bases from V and 7 bases from J, with 15 bases between. CDR3 sequence: CASSESGSSWNEQFF. Written as DNA, the CDR3 is TGTGCCAGCAGTGAATCCGGGAGTTCGTGGAATGAGCAGTTCTTC.

For this clone: The sample carries other DNA sequences with the same CDR3. This sequence joins TRBV5-1 and TRBJ1-1, with TRBD1 as a possible D gene (5 bases). CDR1 and CDR2 from the germline V gene are SGHRS and YFSETQ. With 0 bases removed from V and 3 bases from J, the gap between germline ends came to 6 bases. The CDR3 runs 13 residues. The CDR3 bases are TGCGCCAGCAGCTTGGCGGGGGACACTGAAGCTTTCTTT. Translated: CASSLAGDTEAFF.

The chain is built from TRBV5-4 and TRBJ2-7; the match to TRBD2 covers 10 bases. Germline V lookup: CDR1 SGHNT, CDR2 YYREEE (reference sequence). The CDR3 extends over 15 amino acids. The V and J ends lost 7 bases and 3 bases, in that order; junction bases with no gene match: 10. Here the CDR3 DNA reads TGTGCCAGCGGCGACCTCGGGACTAGCGTCTACGAGCAGTACTTC. It specifies CASGDLGTSVYEQYF.

A word on this clone: This CDR3 is also generated by other DNA sequences in the sample. The chain joins TRBV5-4 to TRBJ2-1, with TRBD2 matching 12 bases. Germline V lookup: CDR1 SGHNT, CDR2 YYREEE (reference sequence). This CDR3 contains 15 residues. V shed 4 bases, J shed 2 bases, and the junction held 1 base outside the gene matches. The CDR3 is CASSRTSGTYNEQFF. CDR3 nucleotides: TGTGCCAGCAGCCGGACTAGCGGGACCTACAATGAGCAGTTCTTC. Combining the CDR3 with reference TRBV5-4 and TRBJ2-1 gives the whole variable domain ETGVTQSPTHLIKTRGQQVTLRCSSQSGHNTVSWYQQALGQGPQFIFQYYREEENGRGNFPPRFSGLQFPNYSSELNVNALELDDSALYLCASSRTSGTYNEQFFGPGTRLTVL.

About this clone itself: Other DNA sequences in the same sample also yield this CDR3. This sequence joins TRBV7-8 and TRBJ1-1; D gene uncertain. In germline, CDR1 is SGHVS, CDR2 FQNEAQ. This CDR3 contains 14 residues. V was shortened by 1 base and J by 1 base, with 7 bases between the two germline ends. Here the CDR3 DNA reads TGTGCCAGCAGCTTAGGGCAGCCGAACACTGAAGCTTTCTTT. This encodes CASSLGQPNTEAFF.

The rearrangement uses TRBV5-8 and TRBJ1-1; unclear D gene. The CDR3 contains 15 residues. Germline CDR1 SGHTS, CDR2 YDEGEE. Trimming stripped 0 bases from V and 5 bases from J, with 14 bases between. In nucleotides, the CDR3 is TGTGCCAGCAGCTTGGGCCAGCCGGTCCCGACTGAAGCTTTCTTT. This translates into CASSLGQPVPTEAFF.